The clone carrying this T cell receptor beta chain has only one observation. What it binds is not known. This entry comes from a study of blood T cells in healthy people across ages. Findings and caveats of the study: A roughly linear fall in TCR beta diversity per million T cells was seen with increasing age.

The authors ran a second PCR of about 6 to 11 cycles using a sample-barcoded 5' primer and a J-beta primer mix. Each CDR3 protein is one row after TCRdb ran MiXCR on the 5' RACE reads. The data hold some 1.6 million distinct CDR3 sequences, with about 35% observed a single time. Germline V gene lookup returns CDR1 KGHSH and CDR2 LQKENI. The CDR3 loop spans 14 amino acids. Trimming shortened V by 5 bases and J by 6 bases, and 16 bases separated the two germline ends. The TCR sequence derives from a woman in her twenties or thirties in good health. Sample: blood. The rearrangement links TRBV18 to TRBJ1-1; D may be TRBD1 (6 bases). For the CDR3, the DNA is TGTGCCAGCTCATTAACTCCAGGGGCGGCTGAAGCTTTCTTT. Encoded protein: CASSLTPGAAEAFF.